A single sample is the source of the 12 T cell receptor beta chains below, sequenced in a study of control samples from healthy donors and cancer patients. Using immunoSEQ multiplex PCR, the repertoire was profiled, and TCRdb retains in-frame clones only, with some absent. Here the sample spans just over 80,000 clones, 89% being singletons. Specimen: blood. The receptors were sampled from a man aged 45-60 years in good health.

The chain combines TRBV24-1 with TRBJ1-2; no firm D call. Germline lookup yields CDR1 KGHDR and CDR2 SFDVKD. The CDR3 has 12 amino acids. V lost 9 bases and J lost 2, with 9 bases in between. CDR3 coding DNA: TGTGCCACCGAACAGCTAAACTATGGCTACACCTTC. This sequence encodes CATEQLNYGYTF.

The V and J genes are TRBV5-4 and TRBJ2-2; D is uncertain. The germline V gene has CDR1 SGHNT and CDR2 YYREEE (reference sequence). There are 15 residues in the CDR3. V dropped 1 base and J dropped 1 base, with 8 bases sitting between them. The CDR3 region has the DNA TGTGCCAGCAGCTTGAAACTGATGAACACCGGGGAGCTGTTTTTT. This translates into CASSLKLMNTGELFF.

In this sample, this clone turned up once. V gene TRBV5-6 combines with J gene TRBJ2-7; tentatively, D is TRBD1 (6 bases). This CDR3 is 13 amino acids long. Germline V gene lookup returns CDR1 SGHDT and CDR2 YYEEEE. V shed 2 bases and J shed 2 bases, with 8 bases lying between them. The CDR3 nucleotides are TGTGCCAGCAGCTTCGACAGGCCCTACGAGCAGTACTTC. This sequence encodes CASSFDRPYEQYF.

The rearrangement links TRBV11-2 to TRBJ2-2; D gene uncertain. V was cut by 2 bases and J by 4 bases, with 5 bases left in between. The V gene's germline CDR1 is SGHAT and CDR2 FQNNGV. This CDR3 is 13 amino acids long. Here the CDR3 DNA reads TGTGCCAGCAGCTTAATGGGCACCGGGGAGCTGTTTTTT. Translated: CASSLMGTGELFF.

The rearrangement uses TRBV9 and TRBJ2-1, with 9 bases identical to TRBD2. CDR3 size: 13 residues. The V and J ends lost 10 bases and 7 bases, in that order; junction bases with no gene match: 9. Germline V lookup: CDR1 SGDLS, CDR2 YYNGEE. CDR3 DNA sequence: TGTGCCGGAGCAGGGGGACTAGCTAATGAGCAGTTCTTC. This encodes CAGAGGLANEQFF. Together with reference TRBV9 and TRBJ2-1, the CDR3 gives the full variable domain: DSGVTQTPKHLITATGQRVTLRCSPRSGDLSVYWYQQSLDQGLQFLIQYYNGEERAKGNILERFSAQQFPDLHSELNLSSLELGDSALYFCAGAGGLANEQFFGPGTRLTVL.

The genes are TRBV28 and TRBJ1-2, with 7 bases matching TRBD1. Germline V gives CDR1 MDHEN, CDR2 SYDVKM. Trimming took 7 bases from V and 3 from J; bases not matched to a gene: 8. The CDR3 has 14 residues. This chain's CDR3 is CASKGAGDHYGYTF. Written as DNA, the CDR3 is TGTGCCAGCAAGGGGGCAGGCGACCACTATGGCTACACCTTC.

The CDR3 here is CASSPRRGVNTDTQYF. The CDR3 DNA reads TGTGCCAGCTCACCAAGACGGGGGGTAAACACAGATACGCAGTATTTT. The chain links TRBV18 to TRBJ2-3; 7 nucleotides agree with TRBD2. V was clipped by 2 bases and J by 2 bases; unmatched bases: 7. The V gene's germline CDR1 is KGHSH and CDR2 LQKENI. This CDR3 has 16 amino acids.

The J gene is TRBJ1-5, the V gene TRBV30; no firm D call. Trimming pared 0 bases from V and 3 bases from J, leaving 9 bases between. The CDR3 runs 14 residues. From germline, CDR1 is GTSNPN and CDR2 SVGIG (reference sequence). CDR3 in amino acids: CAWSVAQFNQPQHF. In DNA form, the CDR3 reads TGTGCCTGGAGTGTAGCGCAGTTCAATCAGCCCCAGCATTTT.

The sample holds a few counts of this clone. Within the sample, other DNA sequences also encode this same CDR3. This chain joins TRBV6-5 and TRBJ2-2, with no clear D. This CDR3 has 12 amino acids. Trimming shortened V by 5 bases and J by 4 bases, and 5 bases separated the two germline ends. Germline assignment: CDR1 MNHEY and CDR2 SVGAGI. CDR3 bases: TGTGCCAGCAGTAAAACCACCGGGGAGCTGTTTTTT. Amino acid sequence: CASSKTTGELFF.

Here the CDR3 DNA reads TGTGCCAGCAGCCTTCTCGGGAACACTGAAGCTTTCTTT. It encodes CASSLLGNTEAFF. The chain is built from TRBV5-6 and TRBJ1-1; D call uncertain. Germline lookup yields CDR1 SGHDT and CDR2 YYEEEE. Trimming took 4 bases from V and 1 from J, leaving 8 bases between them. The CDR3 is 13 amino acids.

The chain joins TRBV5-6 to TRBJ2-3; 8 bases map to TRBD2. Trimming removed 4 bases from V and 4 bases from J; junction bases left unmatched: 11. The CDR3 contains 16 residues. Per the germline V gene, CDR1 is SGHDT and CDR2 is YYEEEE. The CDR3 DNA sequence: TGTGCCAGCAGCCCATGGGGACGGGGGGGGCCAGATACGCAGTATTTT. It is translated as CASSPWGRGGPDTQYF.

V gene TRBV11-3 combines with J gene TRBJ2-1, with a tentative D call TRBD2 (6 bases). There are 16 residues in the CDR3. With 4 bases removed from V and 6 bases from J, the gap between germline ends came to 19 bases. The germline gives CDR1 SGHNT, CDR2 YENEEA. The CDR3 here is CASSSVGYGGLNEQFF. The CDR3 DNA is TGTGCCAGCAGCTCTGTTGGGTACGGAGGGCTCAATGAGCAGTTCTTC. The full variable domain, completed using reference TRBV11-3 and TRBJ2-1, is EAGVVQSPRYKIIEKKQPVAFWCNPISGHNTLYWYLQNLGQGPELLIRYENEEAVDDSQLPKDRFSAERLKGVDSTLKIQPAELGDSAVYLCASSSVGYGGLNEQFFGPGTRLTVL.